This T cell receptor beta chain was recovered during a study of cytomegalovirus exposure and HLA in healthy donors. Study at large: About 200 million T cells yielded approximately 100 million unique TCR beta sequences, as an earlier analysis found. Caucasian-associated ancestry cluster membership applied to less than 85% of 398 genotyped donors.

Primers included in the PCR were 60 Vbeta and 13 Jbeta primers. Data came from immunoSEQ multiplex PCR; TCRdb stores just in-frame clones and leaves some out. The top ten hold approximately 6% of the sample, which has about 190,000 clones, approximately 84% seen once. Germline CDR1 MNHEY, CDR2 SVGAGI. V lost 4 bases, J lost 9 bases, and 13 bases lay in between. The CDR3 contains 13 residues. Sample: PBMCs. This chain connects TRBV6-5 to TRBJ2-1; possible D gene TRBD2, 6 bases. The sequence was collected from a woman aged 25 to 39 in good health and CMV-seropositive. The CDR3 DNA follows: TGTGCCAGCAGTTCCTTCCTCGGGGGTGAGCAGTTCTTC. Its translation: CASSSFLGGEQFF.